These T cell receptor beta chains were read from a single sample in a study of blood T cell repertoires in COVID-19. Measured with immunoSEQ multiplex PCR; TCRdb has only the in-frame clones, and not every one. The data show under 200,000 clones, around 80% seen once. The material sequenced was peripheral blood. These TCRs come from a woman aged 70 to 79 who had recovered from COVID-19. CDR3s include the opening cysteine and the closing phenylalanine or tryptophan. A D gene is named only where the DNA matches it firmly. Some rows have no size entry. The others give once, few or many, or a class for an expanded clone.

TRBV27	.	TRBJ2-5	few	CASSPTRQETQYF	TGTGCCAGCAGTCCTACCCGGCAAGAGACCCAGTACTTC
TRBV6-5	.	TRBJ2-3	once	CASSYAGPTDTQYF	TGTGCCAGCAGTTACGCGGGGCCCACAGATACGCAGTATTTT
TRBV28	.	TRBJ1-2	.	CASLPSPGSVGYTF	TGTGCCAGCCTCCCTTCCCCAGGGTCCGTCGGCTACACCTTC
TRBV5-4	TRBD1	TRBJ1-6	.	CASSSSRTGPSPLHF	TGTGCCAGCAGCTCTTCCCGGACAGGGCCCTCACCCCTCCACTTT
TRBV5-1	.	TRBJ1-1	.	CASSFVRGTLNTEAFF	TGCGCCAGCAGCTTTGTGCGGGGGACCTTGAACACTGAAGCTTTCTTT
TRBV6-5	TRBD2	TRBJ2-2	.	CASSYQRDNTGELFF	TGTGCCAGCAGTTACCAGCGGGACAACACCGGGGAGCTGTTTTTT
TRBV3-1/TRBV3-2	.	TRBJ2-6	.	CASSQGWGGGANVLTF	TGTGCCAGCAGCCAAGGTTGGGGCGGCGGGGCCAACGTCCTGACTTTC
TRBV3-1/TRBV3-2	.	TRBJ1-1	.	CASSKRAGLHTEAFF	TGTGCCAGCAGCAAAAGGGCGGGACTCCACACTGAAGCTTTCTTT
TRBV18	.	TRBJ2-3	.	CASSPISSPSTDTQYF	TGTGCCAGCTCACCTATAAGTAGCCCTAGCACAGATACGCAGTATTTT
TRBV3-1/TRBV3-2	TRBD2	TRBJ2-5	.	CASSPSGSGETQYF	TGTGCCAGCAGCCCCAGCGGGAGCGGGGAGACCCAGTACTTC
TRBV24-1	TRBD1	TRBJ1-4	.	CATNTGGTNEKLFF	TGTGCCACCAACACAGGGGGCACTAATGAAAAACTGTTTTTT